The T cell receptor beta chain under discussion was sequenced for a study of T cell repertoires in cytomegalovirus infection. Whole-study context: Peptides in the study included HLA-C-restricted and HLA-B-restricted CMV epitopes.

Concerning this clonotype itself: Its antigen is unknown.

The CDR3 has 15 residues. The germline CDR1 and CDR2 sequences are MNHEY and SVGAGI. V shed 2 bases and J shed 0 bases, with 8 bases lying between them. TCRdb independently ran MiXCR on the reads; one entry per CDR3 protein. The sample holds just under 500,000 distinct CDR3 sequences; 25% to 35% are singletons and the top ten take under 20%. The sequencing here drew on cultured PBMCs, taken from culture after CMV antigen stimulation. The clonotype comes from a human donor in good health (CMV status not recorded). Some clones in this sample may be carry-over from other donors' samples. This sequence joins TRBV6-5 and TRBJ1-3; a weak D match, TRBD1 (5 bases). The CDR3 DNA is TGTGCCAGCAGTTACGGGGGGTCCTCTGGAAACACCATATATTTT. Amino acids: CASSYGGSSGNTIYF.